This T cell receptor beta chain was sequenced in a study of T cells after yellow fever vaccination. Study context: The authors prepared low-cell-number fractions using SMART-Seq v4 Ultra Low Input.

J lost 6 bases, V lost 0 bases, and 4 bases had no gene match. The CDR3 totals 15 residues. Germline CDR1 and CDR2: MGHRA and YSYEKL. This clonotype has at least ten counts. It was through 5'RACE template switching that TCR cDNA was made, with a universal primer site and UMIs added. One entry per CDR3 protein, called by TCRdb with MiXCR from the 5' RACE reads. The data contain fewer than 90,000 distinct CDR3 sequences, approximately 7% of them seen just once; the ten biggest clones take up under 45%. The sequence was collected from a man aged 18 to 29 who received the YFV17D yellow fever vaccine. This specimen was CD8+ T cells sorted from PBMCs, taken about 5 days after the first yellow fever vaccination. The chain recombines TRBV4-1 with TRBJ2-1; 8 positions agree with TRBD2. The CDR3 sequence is CASSQDGGAANEQFF. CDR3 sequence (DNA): TGCGCCAGCAGCCAAGACGGGGGGGCCGCCAATGAGCAGTTCTTC.